These 18 T cell receptor beta chains originate from one sample sequenced in a study of OX40 agonist ivuxolimab in advanced cancers. Library generation was performed with the immunoSEQ multiplex PCR assay. Imported from immuneACCESS, the table was reduced by TCRdb to in-frame sequences with V and J called. These copies leave out some clones; in studies compared against another copy, an unresolved V gene accounts for under half, and the cause of the remainder is not known. For this sample there are some 39,000 clones; about 81% appear just once. The ten largest clones capture approximately 21% of the sample. The sample here was CD4+ or CD8+ T cells sorted from blood, taken in a trial of the OX40 agonist ivuxolimab. These receptor sequences come from an adult with an advanced solid tumor such as melanoma, head and neck, liver or kidney cancer.

The J gene is TRBJ2-3, the V gene TRBV7-9; D remains unclear. CDR1 and CDR2 (germline): SEHNR, FQNEAQ (reference sequence). V was trimmed by 0 bases and J by 0 bases, leaving 7 bases between them. This CDR3 comprises 15 residues. CDR3 sequence: CASSLASTSTDTQYF. The CDR3 bases are TGTGCCAGCAGCTTAGCGAGCACTAGCACAGATACGCAGTATTTT.

This clone has only a few counts. This chain links TRBV18 with TRBJ1-3; D perhaps matches TRBD1 (5 bases). Germline CDR1 is KGHSH and CDR2 is LQKENI. The CDR3 covers 17 residues. The V and J ends lost 4 bases and 0 bases respectively, with 16 bases between them. CDR3 nucleotides: TGTGCCAGCTCACGGGCAGCCCCGGGACCCTCTGGAAACACCATATATTTT. This codes for CASSRAAPGPSGNTIYF.

The chain has TRBV7-8 and TRBJ2-7; D may correspond to TRBD1 or TRBD2 (5 bases each). Trimming took off 10 bases at V and 2 bases at J, with 27 bases between the two ends. The CDR3 runs to 17 residues. Germline V CDR1 and CDR2: SGHVS, FQNEAQ. CDR3 region: CATTGALRGGPTYEQYF. The CDR3 bases are TGTGCCACCACCGGTGCGCTACGTGGGGGTCCGACCTACGAGCAGTACTTC.

This chain connects TRBV7-9 to TRBJ2-1; 12 bases map to TRBD2. There are 15 residues in the CDR3. Trimming cost V 5 bases and J 9 bases; bases outside gene matches: 8. CDR1 is SEHNR, CDR2 FQNEAQ, per germline (reference sequence). CDR3 residues: CASSPSGGANGEQFF. In DNA form, the CDR3 reads TGTGCCAGCAGCCCTAGCGGGGGGGCCAATGGTGAGCAGTTCTTC.

By share, this clone ranks as medium-sized. The chain links TRBV5-4 to TRBJ2-3; possibly TRBD1 for D (6 bases). CDR1 is SGHNT and CDR2 is YYREEE in the germline V gene (reference sequence). This CDR3 comprises 14 residues. V lost 5 bases and J 0 bases, leaving 10 bases between the germline ends. CDR3 region: CASRRQASTDTQYF. The DNA for the CDR3 is TGTGCCAGCAGAAGACAGGCTAGCACAGATACGCAGTATTTT.

As for this clone: Sequence at one end of the junction differs from germline and may be a read error. This chain links TRBV20-1 with TRBJ2-5, with D unresolved. Per the germline V gene, CDR1 is DFQATT and CDR2 is SNEGSKA (reference sequence). This CDR3 comprises 11 residues. CDR3 DNA: TGCAGTGGAAGGGCCCAAGGGACCCAGTACTTC. This translates into CSGRAQGTQYF.

The V and J genes are TRBV9 and TRBJ1-4, with 9 bases identical to TRBD1. This CDR3 is 16 amino acids long. Germline lookup yields CDR1 SGDLS and CDR2 YYNGEE. V dropped 3 bases and J dropped 8; count of bases not matched to a gene: 11. This chain's CDR3 is CASSAGAGQGGEKLFF. The CDR3 DNA sequence: TGTGCCAGCAGCGCAGGGGCGGGACAGGGAGGCGAAAAACTGTTTTTT.

V and J are TRBV28 and TRBJ2-7, with D possibly matching TRBD2 (6 bases). Germline values: CDR1 MDHEN, CDR2 SYDVKM. CDR3 length: 16 amino acids. V gave up 5 bases and J gave up 0 bases, with 17 bases separating them. The DNA for the CDR3 is TGTGCCAGCAGTCCCGCGGGACTCCTAAGCTCCTACGAGCAGTACTTC. Translation gives CASSPAGLLSSYEQYF. Combining the CDR3 with reference TRBV28 and TRBJ2-7 gives the whole variable domain DVKVTQSSRYLVKRTGEKVFLECVQDMDHENMFWYRQDPGLGLRLIYFSYDVKMKEKGDIPEGYSVSREKKERFSLILESASTNQTSMYLCASSPAGLLSSYEQYFGPGTRLTVT.

This chain joins TRBV7-7 and TRBJ2-3; D is unresolved. CDR3 length equals 13 residues. V gave up 1 base and J gave up 5 bases, with 7 bases separating them. Germline values: CDR1 SSHAT, CDR2 FNYEAQ (reference sequence). The CDR3 protein is CASSLDYGDTQYF. The CDR3 nucleotides are TGTGCCAGCAGCTTAGATTATGGAGATACGCAGTATTTT.

V gene TRBV14 combines with J gene TRBJ2-5; possibly TRBD1 for D (5 bases). CDR1 and CDR2 from the germline V gene are SGHDN and FVKESK. Between the trimmed V and J ends, which lost 2 bases and 1 base, there was a span of 17 bases. This CDR3 has 17 residues. DNA of the CDR3: TGTGCCAGCAGCCAAAGCCTAACAGGTCGCTTCCAAGAGACCCAGTACTTC. Its translation is CASSQSLTGRFQETQYF.

This clone was observed a single time. V and J are TRBV15 and TRBJ2-5, with a possible D match to TRBD2 (7 bases). The CDR3 runs to 17 residues. Germline-derived CDR1 and CDR2 are LNHNV and YYDKDF (reference sequence). Between the trimmed V and J ends, which lost 0 bases and 4 bases, there was a span of 18 bases. CDR3 in amino acids: CATSREGGGAEGETQYF. The CDR3 nucleotides read TGTGCCACCAGCAGAGAAGGAGGGGGGGCCGAGGGAGAGACCCAGTACTTC.

In the case of this clone: A read error may account for a junction end that differs from germline. The J gene is TRBJ2-3, the V gene TRBV6-1; 14 positions match TRBD2. The CDR3 contains 16 residues. Germline CDR1 MNHNS, CDR2 SASEGT. The CDR3 spells CASSAGLAGVTNTQYF. As DNA, the CDR3 is TGTGCCAGCAGTGCGGGACTAGCGGGAGTCACAAATACGCAGTATTTT.

This clone has just a few counts. The chain is built from TRBV11-2 and TRBJ2-1; either TRBD1 or TRBD2 may fit D (5 bases each). The germline gives CDR1 SGHAT, CDR2 FQNNGV. CDR3 length equals 11 residues. The V gene lost 6 bases and the J gene lost 8 bases, with 8 bases spanning the gap. The CDR3 sequence: CASSLGHEQFF. The CDR3 DNA reads TGTGCCAGCAGTTTGGGACATGAGCAGTTCTTC.

This CDR3 reads CASGRQGTNTGELFF. CDR3 sequence (DNA): TGTGCCAGCGGGAGGCAGGGGACTAACACCGGGGAGCTGTTTTTT. The chain links TRBV9 to TRBJ2-2, with D tentatively TRBD1 or TRBD2 (6 bases each). The CDR3 is 15 amino acids. Trimming removed 7 bases from V and 2 bases from J, with 15 bases in between. The germline gives CDR1 SGDLS, CDR2 YYNGEE.

This rearrangement joins TRBV28 to TRBJ2-6, with 7 bases lining up with TRBD1. V shed 5 bases, J shed 3 bases, and the junction held 10 bases outside the gene matches. The CDR3 is 17 residues long. The germline CDR1 and CDR2 sequences are MDHEN and SYDVKM. CDR3 region: CASSIPTGRSGANVLTF. CDR3 DNA sequence: TGTGCCAGCAGTATCCCGACAGGGAGAAGTGGGGCCAACGTCCTGACTTTC.

The CDR3 nucleotides read TGTGCCAGCAGCCTAAGCGGGCTTCGGAATGAGCAGTTCTTC. This codes for CASSLSGLRNEQFF. This sequence joins TRBV5-6 and TRBJ2-1; maybe TRBD2 (6 bases). Germline assignment: CDR1 SGHDT and CDR2 YYEEEE. The CDR3 is made up of 14 amino acids. V lost 4 bases, J lost 7 bases, and 15 bases lay in between.

The chain recombines TRBV21-1 with TRBJ2-3; TRBD2 is the table's D call and was not checked against the DNA. TRBV21-1 counts as a pseudogene. This CDR3 is 15 amino acids long. The CDR3 region is CASSKGIETRYLQYF. DNA of the CDR3: TGTGCCAGCAGCAAAGGAATTGAGACTCGGTATTTGCAGTATTTT.

The chain employs TRBV9 and TRBJ1-1, with D possibly being TRBD1 (5 bases). The CDR3 runs to 14 residues. The V gene's germline CDR1 is SGDLS and CDR2 YYNGEE. The ends were cut back, 2 bases at V and 1 base at J, with 9 bases in the middle. In nucleotides, the CDR3 is TGTGCCAGCAGCGTGGACACTTCGAACACTGAAGCTTTCTTT. It codes for CASSVDTSNTEAFF.